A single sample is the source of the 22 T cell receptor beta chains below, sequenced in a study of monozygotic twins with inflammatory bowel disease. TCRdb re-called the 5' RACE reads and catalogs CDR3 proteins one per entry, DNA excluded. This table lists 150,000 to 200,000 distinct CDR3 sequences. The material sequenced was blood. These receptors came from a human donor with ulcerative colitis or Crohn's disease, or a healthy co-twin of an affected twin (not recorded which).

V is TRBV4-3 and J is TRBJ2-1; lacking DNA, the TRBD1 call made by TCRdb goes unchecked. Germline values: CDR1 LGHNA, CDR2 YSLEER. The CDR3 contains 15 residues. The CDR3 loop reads CASSHGTGSDNEQFF.

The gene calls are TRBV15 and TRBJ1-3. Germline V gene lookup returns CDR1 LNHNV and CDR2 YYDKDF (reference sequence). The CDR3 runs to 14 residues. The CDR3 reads CATSRQISGNTIYF.

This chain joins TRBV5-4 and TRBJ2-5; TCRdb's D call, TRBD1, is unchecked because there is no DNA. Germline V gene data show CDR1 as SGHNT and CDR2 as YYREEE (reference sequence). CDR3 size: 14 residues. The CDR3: CASSRGQGGETQYF.

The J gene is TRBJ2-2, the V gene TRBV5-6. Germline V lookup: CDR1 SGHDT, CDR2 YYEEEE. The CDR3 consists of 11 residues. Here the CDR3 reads CASRASGELFF. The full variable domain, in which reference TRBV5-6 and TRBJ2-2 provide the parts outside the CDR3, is DAGVTQSPTHLIKTRGQQVTLRCSPKSGHDTVSWYQQALGQGPQFIFQYYEEEERQRGNFPDRFSGHQFPNYSSELNVNALLLGDSALYLCASRASGELFFGEGSRLTVL.

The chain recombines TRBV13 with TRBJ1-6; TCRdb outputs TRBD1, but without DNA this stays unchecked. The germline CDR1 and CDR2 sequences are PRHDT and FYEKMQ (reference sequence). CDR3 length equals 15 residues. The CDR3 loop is CASSGGHVYNSPFHF. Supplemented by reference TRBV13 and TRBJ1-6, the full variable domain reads AAGVIQSPRHLIKEKRETATLKCYPIPRHDTVYWYQQGPGQDPQFLISFYEKMQSDKGSIPDRFSAQQFSDYHSELNMSSLELGDSALYFCASSGGHVYNSPFHFGNGTRLTVT.

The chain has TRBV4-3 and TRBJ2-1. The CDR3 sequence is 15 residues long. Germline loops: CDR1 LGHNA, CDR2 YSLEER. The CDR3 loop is CASSQDWLANNEQFF.

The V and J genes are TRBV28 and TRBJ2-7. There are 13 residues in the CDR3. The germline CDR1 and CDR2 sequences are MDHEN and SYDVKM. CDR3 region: CASSLDSSYEQYF.

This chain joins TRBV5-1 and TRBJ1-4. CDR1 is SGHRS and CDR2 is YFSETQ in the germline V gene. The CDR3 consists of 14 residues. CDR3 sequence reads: CASSPIDLNEKLFF.

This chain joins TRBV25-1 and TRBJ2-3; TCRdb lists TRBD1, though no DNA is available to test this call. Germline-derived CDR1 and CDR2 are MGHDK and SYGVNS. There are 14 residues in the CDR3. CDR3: CASSRRGRPDTQYF. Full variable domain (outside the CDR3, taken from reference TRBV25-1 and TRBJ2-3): EADIYQTPRYLVIGTGKKITLECSQTMGHDKMYWYQQDPGMELHLIHYSYGVNSTEKGDLSSESTVSRIRTEHFPLTLESARPSHTSQYLCASSRRGRPDTQYFGPGTRLTVL.

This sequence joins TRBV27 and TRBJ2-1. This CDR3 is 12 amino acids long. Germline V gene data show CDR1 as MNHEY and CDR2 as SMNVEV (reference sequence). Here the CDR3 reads CASSGSYNEQFF.

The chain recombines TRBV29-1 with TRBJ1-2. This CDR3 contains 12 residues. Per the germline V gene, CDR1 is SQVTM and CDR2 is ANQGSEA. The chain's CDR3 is CSVELPNYGYTF.

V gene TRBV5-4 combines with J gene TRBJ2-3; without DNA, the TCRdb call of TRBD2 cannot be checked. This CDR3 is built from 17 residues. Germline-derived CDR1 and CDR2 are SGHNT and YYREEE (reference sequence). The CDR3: CASSRFGGSGTTDTQYF.

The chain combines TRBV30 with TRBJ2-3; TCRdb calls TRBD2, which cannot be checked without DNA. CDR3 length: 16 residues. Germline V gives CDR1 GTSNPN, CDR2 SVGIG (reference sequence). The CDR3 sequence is CAWSGGGLAGVGTQYF.

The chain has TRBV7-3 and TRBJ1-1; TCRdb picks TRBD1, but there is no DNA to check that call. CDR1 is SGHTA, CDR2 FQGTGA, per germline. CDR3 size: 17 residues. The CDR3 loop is CASSLTGGDIGGGEAFF. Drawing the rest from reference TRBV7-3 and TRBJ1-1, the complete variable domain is GAGVSQTPSNKVTEKGKYVELRCDPISGHTALYWYRQSLGQGPEFLIYFQGTGAADDSGLPNDRFFAVRPEGSVSTLKIQRTERGDSAVYLCASSLTGGDIGGGEAFFGQGTRLTVV.

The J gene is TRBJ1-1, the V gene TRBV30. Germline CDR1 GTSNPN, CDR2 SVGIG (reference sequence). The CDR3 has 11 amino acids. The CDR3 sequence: CAWRKNTEAFF.

CDR3 loop: CASSLYGTGELFF. The rearrangement uses TRBV7-9 and TRBJ2-2. The length of the CDR3 is 13 residues. Per the germline V gene, CDR1 is SEHNR and CDR2 is FQNEAQ (reference sequence).

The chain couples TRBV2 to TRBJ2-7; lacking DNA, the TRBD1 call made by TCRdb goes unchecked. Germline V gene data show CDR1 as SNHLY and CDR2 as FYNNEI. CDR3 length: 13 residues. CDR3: CASSENREYEQYF.

CDR3 sequence reads: CASSLVMEGGYNEQFF. V gene TRBV5-1 combines with J gene TRBJ2-1; the D call of TRBD1 rests on TCRdb alone, since no DNA is present to check it. The CDR3 is 16 residues long. Germline assignment: CDR1 SGHRS and CDR2 YFSETQ.

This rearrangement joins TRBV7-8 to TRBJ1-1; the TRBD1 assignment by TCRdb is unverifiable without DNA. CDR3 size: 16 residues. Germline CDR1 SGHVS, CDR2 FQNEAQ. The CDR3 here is CASSLKAGRTLTEAFF.

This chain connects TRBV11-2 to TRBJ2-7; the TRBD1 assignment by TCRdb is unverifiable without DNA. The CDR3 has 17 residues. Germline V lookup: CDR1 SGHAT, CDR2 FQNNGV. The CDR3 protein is CASSQLGDRGSAYEQYF.

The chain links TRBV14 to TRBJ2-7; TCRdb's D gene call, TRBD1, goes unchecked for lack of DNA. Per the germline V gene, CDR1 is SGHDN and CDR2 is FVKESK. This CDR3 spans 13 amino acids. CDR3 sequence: CASSQVPGYEQYF. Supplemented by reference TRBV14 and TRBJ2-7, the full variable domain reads EAGVTQFPSHSVIEKGQTVTLRCDPISGHDNLYWYRRVMGKEIKFLLHFVKESKQDESGMPNNRFLAERTGGTYSTLKVQPAELEDSGVYFCASSQVPGYEQYFGPGTRLTVT.

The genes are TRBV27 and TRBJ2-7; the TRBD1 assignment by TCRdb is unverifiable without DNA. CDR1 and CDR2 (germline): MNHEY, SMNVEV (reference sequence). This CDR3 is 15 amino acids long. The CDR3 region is CASSQRGQGTYEQYF.